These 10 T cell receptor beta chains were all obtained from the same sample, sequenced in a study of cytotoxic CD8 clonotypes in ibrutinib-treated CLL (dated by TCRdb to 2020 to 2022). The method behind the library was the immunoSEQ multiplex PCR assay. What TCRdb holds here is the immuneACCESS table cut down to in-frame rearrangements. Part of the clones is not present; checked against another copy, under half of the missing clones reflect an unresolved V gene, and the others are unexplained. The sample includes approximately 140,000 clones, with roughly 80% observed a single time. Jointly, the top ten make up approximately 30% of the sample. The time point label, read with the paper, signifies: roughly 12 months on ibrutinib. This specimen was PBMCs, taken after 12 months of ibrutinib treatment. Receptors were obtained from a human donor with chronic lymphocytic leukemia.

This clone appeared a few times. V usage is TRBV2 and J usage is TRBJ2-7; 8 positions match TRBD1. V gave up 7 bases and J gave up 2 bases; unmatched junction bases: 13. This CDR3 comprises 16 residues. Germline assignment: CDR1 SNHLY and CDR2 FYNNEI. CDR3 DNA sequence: TGTGCCAGCAAGCCATTGGCAAGGGACAGGCCCTACGAGCAGTACTTC. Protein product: CASKPLARDRPYEQYF.

CDR3: CAWSAQTMRIYEQYF. For the CDR3, the DNA is TGTGCCTGGAGTGCCCAGACGATGCGGATCTACGAGCAGTACTTC. The chain carries TRBV30 and TRBJ2-7, with D hard to call. The V and J ends lost 1 base and 3 bases respectively, with 16 bases between them. Germline V lookup: CDR1 GTSNPN, CDR2 SVGIG (reference sequence). There are 15 residues in the CDR3.

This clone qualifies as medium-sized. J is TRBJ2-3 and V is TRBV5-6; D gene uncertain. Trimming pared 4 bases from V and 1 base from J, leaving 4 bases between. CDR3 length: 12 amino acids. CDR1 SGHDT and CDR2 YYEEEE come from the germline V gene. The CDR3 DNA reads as TGTGCCAGCAGCCGCCGCACAGATACGCAGTATTTT. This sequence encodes CASSRRTDTQYF.

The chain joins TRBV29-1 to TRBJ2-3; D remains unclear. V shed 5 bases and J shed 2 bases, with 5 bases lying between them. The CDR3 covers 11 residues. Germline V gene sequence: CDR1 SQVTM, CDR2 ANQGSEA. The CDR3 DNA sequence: TGCAGCGTTTTACTCACAGATACGCAGTATTTT. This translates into CSVLLTDTQYF.

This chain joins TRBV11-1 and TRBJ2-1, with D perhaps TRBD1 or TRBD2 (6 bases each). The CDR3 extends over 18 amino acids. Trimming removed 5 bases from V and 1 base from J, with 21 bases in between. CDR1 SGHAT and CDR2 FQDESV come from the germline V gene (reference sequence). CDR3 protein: CASSVRGLPGGSYNEQFF. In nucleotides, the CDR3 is TGTGCCAGCAGCGTCCGGGGGCTTCCAGGCGGTTCCTACAATGAGCAGTTCTTC.

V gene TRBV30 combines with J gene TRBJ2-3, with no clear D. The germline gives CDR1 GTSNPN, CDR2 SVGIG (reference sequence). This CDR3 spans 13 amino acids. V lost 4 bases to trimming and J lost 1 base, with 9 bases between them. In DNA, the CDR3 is TGTGCCTGGATCGAATCAGGCACAGATACGCAGTATTTT. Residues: CAWIESGTDTQYF.

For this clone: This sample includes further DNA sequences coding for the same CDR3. The CDR3 DNA reads as TGTGCCAGCAGCTTATCCGGCGGGCAGCCCCAGCATTTT. Its protein product is CASSLSGGQPQHF. The chain recombines TRBV7-9 with TRBJ1-5; D unclear. The germline V gene has CDR1 SEHNR and CDR2 FQNEAQ (reference sequence). V lost 2 bases, J lost 7 bases, and 9 bases lay in between. The CDR3 has 13 amino acids.

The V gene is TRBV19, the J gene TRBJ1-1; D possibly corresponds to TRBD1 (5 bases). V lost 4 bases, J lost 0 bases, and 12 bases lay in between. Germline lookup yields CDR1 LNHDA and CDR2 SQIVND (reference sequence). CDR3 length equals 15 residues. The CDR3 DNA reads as TGTGCCAGTAGTAGAGCGGGACCGATGAACACTGAAGCTTTCTTT. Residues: CASSRAGPMNTEAFF.

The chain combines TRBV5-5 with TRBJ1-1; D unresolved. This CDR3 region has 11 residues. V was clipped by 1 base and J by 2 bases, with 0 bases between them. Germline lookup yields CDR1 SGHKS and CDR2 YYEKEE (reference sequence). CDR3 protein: CASSLNTEAFF. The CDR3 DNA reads TGTGCCAGCAGCTTGAACACTGAAGCTTTCTTT. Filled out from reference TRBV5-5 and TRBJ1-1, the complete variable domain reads DAGVTQSPTHLIKTRGQQVTLRCSPISGHKSVSWYQQVLGQGPQFIFQYYEKEERGRGNFPDRFSARQFPNYSSELNVNALLLGDSALYLCASSLNTEAFFGQGTRLTVV.

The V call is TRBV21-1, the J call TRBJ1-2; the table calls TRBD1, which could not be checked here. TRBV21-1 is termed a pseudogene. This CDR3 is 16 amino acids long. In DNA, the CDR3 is TGTGCCAGCAGCACTAAACCGGGACAGGGTTCGGGGGGCTACACCTTC. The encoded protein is CASSTKPGQGSGGYTF.